This T cell receptor beta chain was sequenced in a study of T cells in localized non-small cell lung cancer. Study-wide results and caveats: Greater T cell density in blood accompanied longer overall survival.

Assay used: immunoSEQ multiplex PCR; TCRdb lists only in-frame clones, some missing. The table lists more than 20,000 clones, around 90% of them singletons, with less than 8.5% in the top ten. This clone has a handful of counts. What it binds is unknown. Germline CDR1 reads LNHDA; CDR2 reads SQIVND (reference sequence). The CDR3 length is 14 residues. The ends were cut back, 4 bases at V and 4 bases at J, with 11 bases in the middle. The chain employs TRBV19 and TRBJ1-5; tentatively, D is TRBD1 (5 bases). This receptor was taken from a male donor older than 55 with stage I squamous cell lung carcinoma. The starting material was peripheral blood, obtained before any cancer treatment. CDR3 in amino acids: CASSNGASNQPQHF. The CDR3 DNA follows: TGTGCCAGTAGTAACGGGGCTAGTAATCAGCCCCAGCATTTT.